These 22 T cell receptor beta chains were sequenced from one sample in a study of T cells expressing NK-cell markers. Using the 5' RACE reads, TCRdb records one entry per CDR3 protein without DNA. Its clone listing holds 300,000 to 450,000 distinct CDR3 sequences. The sample taken for sequencing was blood T cells: a sorted CD56 or NKG2C T cell subset, CD4+ or CD8+ T cells, or bulk PBMC T cells (not recorded which). All receptors derive from a man aged 18-75 years in good health.

The V and J genes are TRBV5-5 and TRBJ1-4; as DNA is missing, the TRBD1 call by TCRdb cannot be tested. This CDR3 is built from 17 residues. Germline CDR1 SGHKS, CDR2 YYEKEE (reference sequence). The CDR3 spells CASTTHPRGLANEKLFF.

The chain uses TRBV30 and TRBJ1-5. The CDR3 covers 13 residues. Germline CDR1 and CDR2: GTSNPN and SVGIG (reference sequence). The CDR3 sequence: CAWSADWDQPQHF.

This chain uses TRBV10-3 with TRBJ2-7; TCRdb returns TRBD2, unconfirmable since there is no DNA. The CDR3 is 12 amino acids. From germline, CDR1 is ENHRY and CDR2 SYGVKD. CDR3 loop: CAISSSGYEQYF.

The CDR3 loop is CSPHRAGINSPLHF. The chain couples TRBV20-1 to TRBJ1-6; TCRdb's D call, TRBD1, is unchecked because there is no DNA. The CDR3 extends over 14 amino acids. From germline, CDR1 is DFQATT and CDR2 SNEGSKA (reference sequence).

The chain joins TRBV9 to TRBJ2-3. CDR1 SGDLS and CDR2 YYNGEE come from the germline V gene. This CDR3 contains 14 residues. The CDR3 loop reads CASSVVWVQDTQYF.

This rearrangement joins TRBV6-2 or TRBV6-3 to TRBJ2-5; TCRdb reports TRBD1, a call that lacks DNA to check it against. CDR3 size: 16 residues. Germline CDR1 MNHEY, CDR2 SVGEGT. Here the CDR3 reads CASNPFGTGESETQYF.

The chain employs TRBV4-1 and TRBJ2-2; TCRdb's D call of TRBD2 is untestable without DNA. The CDR3 totals 18 residues. CDR1 MGHRA and CDR2 YSYEKL come from the germline V gene. The CDR3 loop is CASSQDRAGQPITGELFF.

V usage is TRBV6-5 and J usage is TRBJ2-7; TCRdb gives TRBD2 as the D gene, but with no DNA this cannot be confirmed. Germline CDR1 reads MNHEY; CDR2 reads SVGAGI. The CDR3 length is 16 residues. The CDR3 spells CATLKFGTSFSYEQYF.

The genes are TRBV5-1 and TRBJ2-5; TCRdb names TRBD1, which stays unverified in the absence of DNA. This CDR3 is built from 13 residues. Germline V gives CDR1 SGHRS, CDR2 YFSETQ. Here the CDR3 reads CASRGTFQETQYF.

The V call is TRBV3-1, the J call TRBJ2-7; TCRdb returns TRBD1, unconfirmable since there is no DNA. This CDR3 comprises 14 residues. Germline V gene sequence: CDR1 LGHDT, CDR2 YNNKEL (reference sequence). This CDR3 reads CASMDTRKTYEQYF.

V usage is TRBV5-1 and J usage is TRBJ2-4; there is no DNA to check the TCRdb D call of TRBD1. Germline V gene lookup returns CDR1 SGHRS and CDR2 YFSETQ. The length of the CDR3 is 13 residues. CDR3 sequence: CASSLGGQNIQYF.

V usage is TRBV3-1 and J usage is TRBJ1-2; TCRdb's assignment of TRBD1 cannot be checked, as there is no DNA. CDR1 and CDR2 from the germline V gene are LGHDT and YNNKEL (reference sequence). This CDR3 contains 15 residues. CDR3 residues: CASSQNPGQLYGYTF.

The chain has TRBV7-8 and TRBJ2-5; TCRdb's D gene call, TRBD1, goes unchecked for lack of DNA. Germline V gives CDR1 SGHVS, CDR2 FQNEAQ. The CDR3 totals 14 residues. The CDR3 reads CASSHIAREETQYF.

V usage is TRBV5-4 and J usage is TRBJ2-3; TCRdb picks TRBD2, but there is no DNA to check that call. This CDR3 has 15 amino acids. The germline V gene has CDR1 SGHNT and CDR2 YYREEE (reference sequence). The CDR3 loop reads CASRDPSGGTDTQYF.

The chain is built from TRBV29-1 and TRBJ2-1; TCRdb selects TRBD2, and the lack of DNA leaves this call unchecked. Per the germline V gene, CDR1 is SQVTM and CDR2 is ANQGSEA. CDR3 size: 16 residues. The CDR3 spells CSVRILAGRSKNEQFF.

V and J are TRBV3-1 and TRBJ2-7. Per the germline V gene, CDR1 is LGHDT and CDR2 is YNNKEL (reference sequence). The CDR3 consists of 16 residues. CDR3 region: CASSQEKTTLSYEQYF.

The gene calls are TRBV24-1 and TRBJ1-2; TCRdb calls TRBD1, which cannot be checked without DNA. Germline loops: CDR1 KGHDR, CDR2 SFDVKD. This CDR3 has 14 amino acids. The CDR3 loop is CATSAPAPNYGYTF.

The chain joins TRBV30 to TRBJ1-5; TCRdb names TRBD1, which stays unverified in the absence of DNA. The CDR3 runs to 14 residues. The germline V gene has CDR1 GTSNPN and CDR2 SVGIG (reference sequence). This CDR3 reads CAAGTGESNQPQHF.

This chain connects TRBV6-5 to TRBJ1-1; TCRdb gives TRBD1 as the D gene, but with no DNA this cannot be confirmed. Germline V CDR1 and CDR2: MNHEY, SVGAGI. The CDR3 sequence is 16 residues long. Here the CDR3 reads CASSYQAFGGNTEAFF.

The chain uses TRBV5-1 and TRBJ1-2; TCRdb picks TRBD1, but there is no DNA to check that call. CDR1 and CDR2 (germline): SGHRS, YFSETQ. This CDR3 spans 17 amino acids. The CDR3 loop reads CASSSSTKGQGSRGYTF.

The CDR3 reads CASSQVNRGSYEQYF. The chain has TRBV3-1 and TRBJ2-7. CDR1 LGHDT and CDR2 YNNKEL come from the germline V gene (reference sequence). This CDR3 is built from 15 residues.

The chain uses TRBV6-4 and TRBJ2-3; TCRdb's assignment of TRBD2 cannot be checked, as there is no DNA. The germline V gene has CDR1 MRHNA and CDR2 SNTAGT. The CDR3 spans 13 residues. The CDR3 is CATSGGQSDTQYF.